The source of this T cell receptor beta chain is a study of response to subunit inactivated influenza vaccine. This CDR3 spans 15 amino acids. J was trimmed by 5 bases and V by 6 bases; bases with no gene match: 6. CDR1 MNHNS and CDR2 SASEGT come from the germline V gene. Study-level findings and limits: Authors proposed each seasonal influenza vaccination draws in few new T cells.

This clonotype was seen only a few times. Its antigen remains unknown. TCRdb processed the RT-PCR reads anew with MiXCR; each CDR3 protein has one entry. The sample yields 500,000 to 600,000 distinct CDR3 sequences, less than 8% seen once. The chain recombines TRBV6-1 with TRBJ2-7, with TRBD2 identical over 14 bases. The source material was PBMCs from blood, sampled about 24 months after vaccination. The receptor was isolated from a man aged 50-75 years who received an inactivated influenza vaccine. In DNA form, the CDR3 reads TGTGCCAGCAGCCTGGGACTAGCGGGAGTCGACGAGCAGTACTTC. It yields the protein CASSLGLAGVDEQYF.